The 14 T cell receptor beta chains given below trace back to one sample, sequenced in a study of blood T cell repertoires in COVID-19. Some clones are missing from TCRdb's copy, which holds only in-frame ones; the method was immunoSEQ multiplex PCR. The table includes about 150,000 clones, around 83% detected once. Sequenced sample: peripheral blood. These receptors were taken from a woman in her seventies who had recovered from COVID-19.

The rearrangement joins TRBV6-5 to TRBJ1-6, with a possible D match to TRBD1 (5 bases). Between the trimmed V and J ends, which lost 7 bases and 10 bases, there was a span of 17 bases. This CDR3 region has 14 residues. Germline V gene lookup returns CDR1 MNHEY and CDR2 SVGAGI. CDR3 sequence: CASTTDNSGSPLHF. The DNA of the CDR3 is TGTGCCAGCACCACGGACAATTCCGGGTCACCCCTCCACTTT.

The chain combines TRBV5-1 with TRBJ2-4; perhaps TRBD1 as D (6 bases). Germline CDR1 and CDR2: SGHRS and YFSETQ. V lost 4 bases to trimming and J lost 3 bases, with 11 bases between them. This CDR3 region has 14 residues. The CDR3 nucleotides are TGCGCCAGCAGCGTTACAGGGAGCAAAAACATTCAGTACTTC. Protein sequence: CASSVTGSKNIQYF.

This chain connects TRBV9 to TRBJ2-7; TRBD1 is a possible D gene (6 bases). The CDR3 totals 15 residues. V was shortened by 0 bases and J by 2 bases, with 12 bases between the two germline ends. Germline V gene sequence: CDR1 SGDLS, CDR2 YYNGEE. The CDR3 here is CASSVAPTGTYEQYF. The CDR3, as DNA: TGTGCCAGCAGCGTAGCCCCAACAGGGACCTACGAGCAGTACTTC.

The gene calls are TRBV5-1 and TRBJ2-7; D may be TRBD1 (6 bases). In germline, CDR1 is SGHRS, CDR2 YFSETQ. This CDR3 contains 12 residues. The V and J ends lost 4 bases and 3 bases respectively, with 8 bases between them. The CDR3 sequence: CASSTRGYEQYF. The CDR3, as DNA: TGCGCCAGCAGCACCAGGGGCTACGAGCAGTACTTC.

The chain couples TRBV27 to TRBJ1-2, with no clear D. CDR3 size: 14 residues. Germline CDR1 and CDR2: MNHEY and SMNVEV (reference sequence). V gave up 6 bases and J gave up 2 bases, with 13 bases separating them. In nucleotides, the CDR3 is TGTGCCAGCAGGCGGGCGGCAGCCAACTATGGCTACACCTTC. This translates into CASRRAAANYGYTF.

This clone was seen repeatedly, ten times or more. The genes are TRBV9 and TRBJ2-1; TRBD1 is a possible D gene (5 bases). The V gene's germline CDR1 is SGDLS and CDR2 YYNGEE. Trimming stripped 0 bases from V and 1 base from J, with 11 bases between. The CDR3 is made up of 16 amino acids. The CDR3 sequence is CASSVAGGQSYNEQFF. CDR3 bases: TGTGCCAGCAGCGTAGCGGGTGGACAATCCTACAATGAGCAGTTCTTC.

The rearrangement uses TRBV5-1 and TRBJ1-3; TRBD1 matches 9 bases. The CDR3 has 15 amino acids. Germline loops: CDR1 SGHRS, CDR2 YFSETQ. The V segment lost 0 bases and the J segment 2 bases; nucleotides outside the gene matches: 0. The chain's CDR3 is CASSLGQGAGNTIYF. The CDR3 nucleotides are TGCGCCAGCAGCTTGGGACAGGGGGCTGGAAACACCATATATTTT. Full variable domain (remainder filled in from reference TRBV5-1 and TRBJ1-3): KAGVTQTPRYLIKTRGQQVTLSCSPISGHRSVSWYQQTPGQGLQFLFEYFSETQRNKGNFPGRFSGRQFSNSRSEMNVSTLELGDSALYLCASSLGQGAGNTIYFGEGSWLTVV.

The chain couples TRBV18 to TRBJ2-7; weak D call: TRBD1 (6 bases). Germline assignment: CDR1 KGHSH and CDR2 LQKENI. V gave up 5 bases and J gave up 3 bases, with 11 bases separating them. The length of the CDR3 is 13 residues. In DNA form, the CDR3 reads TGTGCCAGCTCAAGGGGGACCGTCTACGAGCAGTACTTC. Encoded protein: CASSRGTVYEQYF.

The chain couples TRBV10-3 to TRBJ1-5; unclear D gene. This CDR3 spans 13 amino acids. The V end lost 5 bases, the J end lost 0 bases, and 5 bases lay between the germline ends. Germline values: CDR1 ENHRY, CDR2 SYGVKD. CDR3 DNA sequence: TGTGCCATCAGTAACAGTAGCAATCAGCCCCAGCATTTT. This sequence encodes CAISNSSNQPQHF.

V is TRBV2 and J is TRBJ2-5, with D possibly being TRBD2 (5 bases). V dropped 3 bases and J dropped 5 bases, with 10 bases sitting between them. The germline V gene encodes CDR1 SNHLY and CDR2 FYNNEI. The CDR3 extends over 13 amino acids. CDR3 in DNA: TGTGCCAGCAGTGACCTGGACTGGGAGACCCAGTACTTC. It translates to CASSDLDWETQYF.

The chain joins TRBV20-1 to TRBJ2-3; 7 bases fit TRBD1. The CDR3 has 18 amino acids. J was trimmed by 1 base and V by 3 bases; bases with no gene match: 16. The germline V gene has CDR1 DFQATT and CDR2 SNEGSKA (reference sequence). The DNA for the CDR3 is TGCAGTGCTAGTACTCAATCCACAGGGGAGAGAGGCACAGATACGCAGTATTTT. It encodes CSASTQSTGERGTDTQYF.

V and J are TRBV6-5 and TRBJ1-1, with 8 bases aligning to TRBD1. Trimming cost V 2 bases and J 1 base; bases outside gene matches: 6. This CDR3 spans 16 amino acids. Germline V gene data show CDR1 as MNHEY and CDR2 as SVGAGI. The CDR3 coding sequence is TGTGCCAGCAGTTACGCAGGGCAGGGGGCGAACACTGAAGCTTTCTTT. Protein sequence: CASSYAGQGANTEAFF.

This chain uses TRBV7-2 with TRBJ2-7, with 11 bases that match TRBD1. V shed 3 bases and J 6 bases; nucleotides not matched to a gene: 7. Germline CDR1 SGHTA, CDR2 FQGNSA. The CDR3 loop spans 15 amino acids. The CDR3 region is CASSFFGTGGVEQYF. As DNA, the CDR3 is TGTGCCAGCAGCTTCTTTGGGACAGGGGGGGTCGAGCAGTACTTC.

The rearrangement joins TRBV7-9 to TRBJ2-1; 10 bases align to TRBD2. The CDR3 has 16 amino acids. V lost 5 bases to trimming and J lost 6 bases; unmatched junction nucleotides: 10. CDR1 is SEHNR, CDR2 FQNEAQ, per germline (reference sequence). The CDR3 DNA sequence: TGTGCCAGCAGCCCCCCTACTAGCGGGATCGGCAATGAGCAGTTCTTC. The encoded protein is CASSPPTSGIGNEQFF.